The 12 T cell receptor beta chains below all came from one sample that was sequenced in a study of T-cell memory formation after mild COVID-19. From the 5' RACE reads, TCRdb called clonotypes with MiXCR, one entry per CDR3 protein. Among approximately 250,000 distinct CDR3 sequences listed, 15% to 20% were seen once. Sequencing was performed on PBMCs or a T cell subset sorted from them (not recorded which). Receptors originate from a man between 18 and 29 years old who had mild COVID-19 (a few samples of this study predate the infection). Cell type and time point are not known.

The chain combines TRBV7-3 with TRBJ2-5; D is possibly TRBD2 (6 bases). In germline, CDR1 is SGHTA, CDR2 FQGTGA. V lost 5 bases and J lost 4, with 20 bases in between. CDR3 length: 16 residues. CDR3 amino acids: CASSPVESGPRETQYF. The DNA of the CDR3 is TGTGCCAGCAGCCCTGTTGAAAGCGGGCCTCGAGAGACCCAGTACTTC.

This clonotype turned up a few times. The CDR3 loop is CASSEGTGGLYGYTF. CDR3 sequence (DNA): TGCGCCAGCAGCGAAGGGACAGGGGGCCTCTATGGCTACACCTTC. The V and J genes are TRBV5-1 and TRBJ1-2, with TRBD1 matching 12 bases. The junction had 5 bases not matched to a gene; V was cut back by 4 bases and J by 4 bases. Germline values: CDR1 SGHRS, CDR2 YFSETQ. The length of the CDR3 is 15 residues.

The chain recombines TRBV7-2 with TRBJ1-6; unclear D gene. Germline V gene data show CDR1 as SGHTA and CDR2 as FQGNSA. There are 13 residues in the CDR3. Trimming cost V 3 bases and J 10 bases, with 10 bases left between them. The CDR3 bases are TGTGCCAGCAGCTTCCTCGGGGAGTCACCCCTCCACTTT. Protein sequence: CASSFLGESPLHF.

This clonotype turned up a few times. The chain carries TRBV4-3 and TRBJ1-1; the D is unclear. The CDR3 loop spans 14 amino acids. The germline CDR1 and CDR2 sequences are LGHNA and YSLEER. V lost 0 bases, J lost 4 bases, and 9 bases lay in between. In DNA form, the CDR3 reads TGCGCCAGCAGCCAAGACCCGGTGGGCACTGAAGCTTTCTTT. Its translation: CASSQDPVGTEAFF.

This clonotype was detected ten times or more. V and J are TRBV7-2 and TRBJ2-3; no firm D call. The germline V gene has CDR1 SGHTA and CDR2 FQGNSA. This CDR3 region has 13 residues. The V end was cut by 5 bases, the J end by 2 bases, with 8 bases between. CDR3 coding DNA: TGTGCCAGCAGCCGTCTCATCACAGATACGCAGTATTTT. Translating gives CASSRLITDTQYF.

This chain connects TRBV7-2 to TRBJ2-2; 8 positions agree with TRBD2. The CDR3 contains 14 residues. V gave up 4 bases and J gave up 9 bases; unmatched junction bases: 7. From germline, CDR1 is SGHTA and CDR2 FQGNSA. The CDR3 region is CASSSIAGSWELFF. Here the CDR3 DNA reads TGTGCCAGCAGCTCTATAGCGGGGTCGTGGGAGCTGTTTTTT.

The J gene is TRBJ2-5, the V gene TRBV6-5, with 10 positions matching TRBD2. The CDR3 consists of 15 residues. Germline CDR1 is MNHEY and CDR2 is SVGAGI. J gave up 4 bases and V 6 bases, and 8 bases lay outside the gene matches. CDR3 sequence: CASSGWTSGGETQYF. The DNA for the CDR3 is TGTGCCAGCAGCGGTTGGACTAGCGGAGGAGAGACCCAGTACTTC.

This clonotype was seen only a few times. The V gene is TRBV6-6, the J gene TRBJ2-1; D uncertain. The V gene lost 4 bases and the J gene lost 7 bases, with 20 bases spanning the gap. This CDR3 spans 16 amino acids. The germline gives CDR1 MNHNY, CDR2 SVGAGI (reference sequence). The CDR3 here is CASSSLHRLPVNEQFF. CDR3 nucleotides: TGTGCCAGCAGTTCCCTCCACCGACTTCCCGTTAATGAGCAGTTCTTC.

This clonotype has just a few counts. The chain combines TRBV5-1 with TRBJ2-3; tentative D call: TRBD2 (6 bases). Trimming cost V 7 bases and J 0 bases, with 12 bases left between them. The germline V gene encodes CDR1 SGHRS and CDR2 YFSETQ. CDR3 length: 14 amino acids. The DNA for the CDR3 is TGCGCCAGCGGGCGGGGATCTAGCACAGATACGCAGTATTTT. It codes for CASGRGSSTDTQYF.

This clonotype was seen a few times. This may arise from a read error, as a much more abundant clone is one base away. The V and J genes are TRBV6-5 and TRBJ1-1, with D possibly being TRBD1 (5 bases). The CDR3 totals 13 residues. CDR1 and CDR2 from the germline V gene are MNHEY and SVGAGI. The germline V and J ends were trimmed by 6 bases and 2 bases, with 10 bases remaining between them. CDR3 in amino acids: CASSSGHNTEAFF. The CDR3 nucleotides are TGTGCCAGCAGCTCCGGACACAACACTGAAGCTTTCTTT.

The chain couples TRBV12-3 or TRBV12-4 to TRBJ1-1; 10 bases agree with TRBD1. The V gene end was trimmed by 6 bases and the J gene end by 14 bases; junction bases not matched to a gene: 6. CDR3 length: 11 amino acids. In DNA, the CDR3 is TGTGCCAGCAGCCCCGGGACAGGGGACTTCTTT. Protein: CASSPGTGDFF.

This clonotype has more than one count but fewer than ten. J is TRBJ2-3 and V is TRBV7-9; TRBD1 might be the D (6 bases). The CDR3 consists of 15 residues. Per germline, CDR1 SEHNR and CDR2 FQNEAQ (reference sequence). The V gene lost 2 bases and the J gene lost 1 base, with 10 bases spanning the gap. CDR3 bases: TGTGCCAGCAGCTTATCCCGGACAGGCACAGATACGCAGTATTTT. Its protein is CASSLSRTGTDTQYF.